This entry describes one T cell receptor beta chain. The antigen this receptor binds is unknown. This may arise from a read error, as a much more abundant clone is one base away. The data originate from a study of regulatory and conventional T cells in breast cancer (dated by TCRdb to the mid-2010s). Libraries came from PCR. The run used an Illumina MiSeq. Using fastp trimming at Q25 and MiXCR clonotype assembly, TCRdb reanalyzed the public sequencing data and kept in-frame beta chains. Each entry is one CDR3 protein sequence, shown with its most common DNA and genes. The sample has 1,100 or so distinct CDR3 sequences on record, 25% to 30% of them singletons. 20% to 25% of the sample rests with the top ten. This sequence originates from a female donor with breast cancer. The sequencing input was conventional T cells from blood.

The CDR3 has the sequence CASSPLTGQGSQYF. The bases read TGTGCCAGCAGTCCACTGACAGGACAAGGGAGCCAGTACTTC. The V gene is TRBV2 and the J gene is TRBJ2-5; TRBD1 could be the D gene, as 6 bases match. The junction carries 20 bases between V and J, which are trimmed by 5 bases and 10 bases respectively. The germline V gene gives CDR1 as SNHLY and CDR2 as FYNNEI. From cysteine to phenylalanine, the CDR3 is 14 amino acids long. The retained sequence is limited to the CDR3, 42 bases, with the frame set at the first base.